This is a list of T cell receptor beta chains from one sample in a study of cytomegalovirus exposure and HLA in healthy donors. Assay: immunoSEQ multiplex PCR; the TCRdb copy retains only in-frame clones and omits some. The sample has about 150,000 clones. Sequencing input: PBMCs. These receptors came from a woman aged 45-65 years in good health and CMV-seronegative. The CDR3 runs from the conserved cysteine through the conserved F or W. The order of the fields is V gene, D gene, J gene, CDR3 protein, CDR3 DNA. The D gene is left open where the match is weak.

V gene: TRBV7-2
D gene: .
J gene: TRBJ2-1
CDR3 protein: CASSSAVSSYNEQFF
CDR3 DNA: TGTGCCAGCAGCTCAGCGGTGAGCTCCTACAATGAGCAGTTCTTC

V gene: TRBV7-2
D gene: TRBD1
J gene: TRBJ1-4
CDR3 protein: CASSLVTGKTEKLFF
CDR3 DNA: TGTGCCAGCAGCTTAGTGACAGGGAAAACTGAAAAACTGTTTTTT

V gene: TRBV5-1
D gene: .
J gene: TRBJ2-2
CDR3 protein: CASRELASDTGELFF
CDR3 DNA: TGCGCCAGCAGGGAGCTCGCATCGGACACCGGGGAGCTGTTTTTT

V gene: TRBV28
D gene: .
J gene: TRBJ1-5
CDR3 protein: CASGRGYSNQPQHF
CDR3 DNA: TGTGCCAGTGGGCGCGGGTATAGCAATCAGCCCCAGCATTTT

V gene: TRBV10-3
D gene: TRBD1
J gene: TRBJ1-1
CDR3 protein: CAISESGQGPDTEAFF
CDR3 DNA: TGTGCCATCAGTGAGTCGGGACAGGGGCCAGACACTGAAGCTTTCTTT

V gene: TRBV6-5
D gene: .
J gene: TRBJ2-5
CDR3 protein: CASSYSGGKETQYF
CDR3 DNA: TGTGCCAGCAGTTACTCTGGGGGGAAAGAGACCCAGTACTTC

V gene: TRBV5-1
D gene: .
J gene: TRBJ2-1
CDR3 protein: CASTFYQGNEQFF
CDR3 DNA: TGCGCCAGCACCTTTTATCAGGGAAATGAGCAGTTCTTC

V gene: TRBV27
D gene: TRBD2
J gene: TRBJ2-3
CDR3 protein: CASSLTSEDTQYF
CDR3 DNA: TGTGCCAGCAGTTTAACTAGCGAAGATACGCAGTATTTT

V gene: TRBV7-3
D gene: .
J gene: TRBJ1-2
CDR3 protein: CASTEGLNPLYGYTF
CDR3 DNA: TGTGCCAGCACCGAGGGCCTTAACCCCCTCTATGGCTACACCTTC

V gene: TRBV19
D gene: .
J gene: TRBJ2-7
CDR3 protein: CASSIVGSSRVSSYEQYF
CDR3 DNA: TGTGCCAGTAGTATAGTCGGCAGTTCCAGGGTCAGCTCCTACGAGCAGTACTTC

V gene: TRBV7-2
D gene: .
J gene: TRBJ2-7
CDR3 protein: CASSAQQISYEQYF
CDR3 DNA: TGTGCCAGCAGCGCCCAACAGATCTCCTACGAGCAGTACTTC

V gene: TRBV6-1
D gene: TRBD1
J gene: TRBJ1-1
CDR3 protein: CASSGDRGAFF
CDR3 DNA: TGTGCCAGCAGTGGGGACAGGGGAGCTTTCTTT

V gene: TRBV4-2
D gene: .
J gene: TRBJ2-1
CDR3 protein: CASSQDPFGDYNEQFF
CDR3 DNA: TGTGCCAGCAGCCAAGATCCCTTCGGGGATTACAATGAGCAGTTCTTC

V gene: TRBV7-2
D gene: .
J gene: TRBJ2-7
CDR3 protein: CASSSTGSSYEQYF
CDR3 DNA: TGTGCCAGCAGCTCCACAGGGTCCTCCTACGAGCAGTACTTC

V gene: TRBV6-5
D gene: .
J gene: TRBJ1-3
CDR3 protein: CASSYTRGSGNTIYF
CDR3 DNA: TGTGCCAGCAGTTACACCAGGGGCTCTGGAAACACCATATATTTT

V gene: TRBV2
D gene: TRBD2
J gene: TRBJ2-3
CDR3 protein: CASSGGGRADTQYF
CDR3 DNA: TGTGCCAGCAGTGGGGGCGGGAGGGCAGATACGCAGTATTTT

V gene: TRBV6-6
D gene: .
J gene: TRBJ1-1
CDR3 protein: CASSETVRANTEAFF
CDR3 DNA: TGTGCCAGCAGTGAGACGGTGAGGGCGAACACTGAAGCTTTCTTT

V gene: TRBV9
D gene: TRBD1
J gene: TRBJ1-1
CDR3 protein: CASSIGQGGEAFF
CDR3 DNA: TGTGCCAGCAGCATCGGACAGGGGGGTGAAGCTTTCTTT

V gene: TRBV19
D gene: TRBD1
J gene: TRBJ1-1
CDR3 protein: CASRRQGAYTEAFF
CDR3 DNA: TGTGCCAGTAGGAGACAGGGGGCATACACTGAAGCTTTCTTT

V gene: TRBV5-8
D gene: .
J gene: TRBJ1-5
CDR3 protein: CASSSGEDHQPQHF
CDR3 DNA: TGTGCCAGCAGCTCCGGGGAGGACCATCAGCCCCAGCATTTT

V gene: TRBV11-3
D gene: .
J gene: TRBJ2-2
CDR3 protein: CASSLAPGVVGELFF
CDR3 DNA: TGTGCCAGCAGCTTAGCTCCGGGAGTGGTCGGGGAGCTGTTTTTT

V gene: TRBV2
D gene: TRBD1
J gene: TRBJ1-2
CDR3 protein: CASGDRGSANYGYTF
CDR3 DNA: TGTGCCAGCGGGGACAGGGGGTCGGCTAACTATGGCTACACCTTC

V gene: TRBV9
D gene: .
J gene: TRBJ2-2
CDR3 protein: CASSPRPGIDTGELFF
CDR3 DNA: TGTGCCAGCAGCCCCCGGCCCGGGATCGACACCGGGGAGCTGTTTTTT

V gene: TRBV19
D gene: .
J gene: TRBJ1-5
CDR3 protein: CATLSVGNQPQHF
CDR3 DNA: TGTGCTACTCTGTCGGTGGGCAATCAGCCCCAGCATTTT

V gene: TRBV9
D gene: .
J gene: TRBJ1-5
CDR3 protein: CASSVGSWSGEILNQPQHF
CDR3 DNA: TGTGCCAGCAGCGTAGGGAGTTGGTCAGGGGAGATTTTGAATCAGCCCCAGCATTTT

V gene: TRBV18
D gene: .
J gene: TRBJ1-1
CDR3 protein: CASSPGHSNTEAFF
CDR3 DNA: TGTGCCAGCTCACCTGGACACTCGAACACTGAAGCTTTCTTT

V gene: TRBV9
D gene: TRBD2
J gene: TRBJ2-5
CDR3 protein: CASGPTSGTREQYF
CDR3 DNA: TGTGCCAGCGGGCCGACTAGCGGGACCCGAGAGCAGTACTTC

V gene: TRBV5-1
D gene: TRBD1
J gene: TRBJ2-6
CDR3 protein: CASSPRQGEGTGANVLTF
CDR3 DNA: TGCGCCAGCAGCCCGCGACAGGGGGAGGGCACTGGGGCCAACGTCCTGACTTTC

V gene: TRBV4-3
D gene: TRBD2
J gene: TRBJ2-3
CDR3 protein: CASSQRLAETDTQYF
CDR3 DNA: TGCGCCAGCAGCCAGAGACTAGCGGAGACAGATACGCAGTATTTT

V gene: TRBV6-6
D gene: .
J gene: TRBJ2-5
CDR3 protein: CASSYITGQETQYF
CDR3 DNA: TGTGCCAGCAGTTACATCACGGGACAAGAGACCCAGTACTTC

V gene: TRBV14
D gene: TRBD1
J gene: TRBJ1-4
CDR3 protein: CASSQITGANEKLFF
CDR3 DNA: TGTGCCAGCAGCCAAATAACAGGGGCCAATGAAAAACTGTTTTTT

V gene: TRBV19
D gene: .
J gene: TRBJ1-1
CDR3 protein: CASSPTGRSNTEAFF
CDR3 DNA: TGTGCCAGTAGCCCGACTGGCAGATCGAACACTGAAGCTTTCTTT

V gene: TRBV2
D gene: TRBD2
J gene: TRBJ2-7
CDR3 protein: CASKVAGSYEQYF
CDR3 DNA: TGTGCCAGCAAGGTAGCGGGGTCCTACGAGCAGTACTTC

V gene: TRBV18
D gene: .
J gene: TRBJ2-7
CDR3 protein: CASSPQTGSSYEQYF
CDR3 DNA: TGTGCCAGCTCACCACAGACGGGAAGCTCCTACGAGCAGTACTTC

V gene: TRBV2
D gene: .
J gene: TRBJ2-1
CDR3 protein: CASRQGTHEQFF
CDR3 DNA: TGTGCCAGCAGACAGGGTACCCATGAGCAGTTCTTC

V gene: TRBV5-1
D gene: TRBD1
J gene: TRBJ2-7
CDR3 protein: CASSLGQGTLHEQYF
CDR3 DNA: TGCGCCAGCAGCTTGGGACAGGGAACACTTCACGAGCAGTACTTC

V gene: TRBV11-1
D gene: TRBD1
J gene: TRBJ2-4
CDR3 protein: CASSEGAAKNIQYF
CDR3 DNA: TGTGCCAGCAGCGAGGGGGCAGCCAAAAACATTCAGTACTTC

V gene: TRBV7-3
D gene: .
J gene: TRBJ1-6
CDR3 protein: CASSLDGQIGSPLHF
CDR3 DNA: TGTGCCAGCAGCTTAGATGGGCAGATCGGATCACCCCTCCACTTT

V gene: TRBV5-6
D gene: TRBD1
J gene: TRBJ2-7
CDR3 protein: CASSQDRGREQYF
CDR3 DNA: TGTGCCAGCAGCCAAGACAGGGGGCGCGAGCAGTACTTC

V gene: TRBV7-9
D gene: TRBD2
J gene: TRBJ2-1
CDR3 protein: CASSLGAGGIRNEQFF
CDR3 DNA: TGTGCCAGCAGCTTGGGAGCGGGAGGGATCCGCAATGAGCAGTTCTTC

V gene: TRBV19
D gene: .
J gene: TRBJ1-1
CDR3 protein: CASSTSRANTEAFF
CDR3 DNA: TGTGCCAGTAGTACGTCGCGGGCGAACACTGAAGCTTTCTTT

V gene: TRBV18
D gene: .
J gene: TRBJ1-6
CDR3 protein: CASSLYNSPLHF
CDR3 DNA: TGTGCCAGCTCCCTCTATAATTCACCCCTCCACTTT

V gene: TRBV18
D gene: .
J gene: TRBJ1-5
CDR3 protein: CASSLRSAGDQPQHF
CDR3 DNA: TGTGCCAGCTCACTCCGAAGTGCAGGGGACCAGCCCCAGCATTTT

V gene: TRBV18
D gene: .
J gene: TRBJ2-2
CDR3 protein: CASSPLGGELFF
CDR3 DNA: TGTGCCAGCTCACCACTCGGCGGGGAGCTGTTTTTT

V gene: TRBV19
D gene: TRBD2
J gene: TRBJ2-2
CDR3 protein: CASSAGAGELFF
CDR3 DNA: TGTGCCAGTAGTGCGGGAGCCGGGGAGCTGTTTTTT

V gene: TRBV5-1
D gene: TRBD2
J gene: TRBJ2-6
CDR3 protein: CASSLGTSGSGANVLTF
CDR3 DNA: TGCGCCAGCAGCTTGGGGACTAGCGGGTCTGGGGCCAACGTCCTGACTTTC

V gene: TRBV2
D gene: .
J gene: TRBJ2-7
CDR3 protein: CASSVSHEQYF
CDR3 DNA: TGTGCCAGCAGTGTTAGCCACGAGCAGTACTTC

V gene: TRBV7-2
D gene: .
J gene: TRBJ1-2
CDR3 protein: CASVDRQDPYGYTF
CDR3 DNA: TGTGCCAGCGTCGACAGGCAGGACCCCTATGGCTACACCTTC

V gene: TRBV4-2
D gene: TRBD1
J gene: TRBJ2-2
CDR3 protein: CASSRPGQGAPGELFF
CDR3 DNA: TGTGCCAGCAGCCGACCGGGACAGGGTGCCCCCGGGGAGCTGTTTTTT

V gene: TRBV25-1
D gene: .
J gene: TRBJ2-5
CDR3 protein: CASSEMLAGETQYF
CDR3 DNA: TGTGCCAGCAGTGAAATGCTAGCTGGAGAGACCCAGTACTTC

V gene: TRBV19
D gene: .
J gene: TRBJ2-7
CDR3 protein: CASSISPGRAYEQYF
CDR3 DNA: TGTGCCAGTAGTATTAGCCCGGGAAGGGCCTACGAGCAGTACTTC

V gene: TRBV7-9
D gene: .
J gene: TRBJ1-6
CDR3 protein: CASSRPPDSPLHF
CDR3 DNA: TGTGCCAGCAGCCGCCCGCCAGATTCACCCCTCCACTTT

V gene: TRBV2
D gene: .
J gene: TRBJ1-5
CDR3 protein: CASSEALQGNQPQHF
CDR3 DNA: TGTGCCAGCAGTGAAGCACTCCAGGGCAATCAGCCCCAGCATTTT

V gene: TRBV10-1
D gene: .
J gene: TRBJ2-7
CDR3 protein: CATPVQLSSRDEQYF
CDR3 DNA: TGCGCCACCCCGGTGCAGCTCTCTTCTCGGGACGAGCAGTACTTC

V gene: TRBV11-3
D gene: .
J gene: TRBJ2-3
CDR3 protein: CASSLDGGIGDTQYF
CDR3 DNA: TGTGCCAGCAGCTTGGACGGCGGGATAGGAGATACGCAGTATTTT

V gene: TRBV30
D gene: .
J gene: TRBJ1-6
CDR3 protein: CAWQDTSKASPLHF
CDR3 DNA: TGTGCCTGGCAGGACACCTCCAAAGCTTCACCCCTCCACTTT

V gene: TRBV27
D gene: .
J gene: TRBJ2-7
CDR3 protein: CASSLMASAYEQYF
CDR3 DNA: TGTGCCAGCAGTTTGATGGCGAGCGCCTACGAGCAGTACTTC

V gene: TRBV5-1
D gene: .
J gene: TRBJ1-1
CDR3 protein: CASTWGQMNTEAFF
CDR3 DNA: TGCGCCAGCACCTGGGGCCAGATGAACACTGAAGCTTTCTTT

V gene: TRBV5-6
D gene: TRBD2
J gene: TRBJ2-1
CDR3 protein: CASSLEPRGALGFF
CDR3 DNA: TGTGCCAGCAGCTTGGAACCGCGGGGGGCCCTAGGGTTCTTC

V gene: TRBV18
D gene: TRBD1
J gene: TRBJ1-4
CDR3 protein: CASSPKPTGTQQIGTNEKLFF
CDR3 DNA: TGTGCCAGCTCGCCGAAACCGACAGGGACCCAACAAATTGGAACTAATGAAAAACTGTTTTTT